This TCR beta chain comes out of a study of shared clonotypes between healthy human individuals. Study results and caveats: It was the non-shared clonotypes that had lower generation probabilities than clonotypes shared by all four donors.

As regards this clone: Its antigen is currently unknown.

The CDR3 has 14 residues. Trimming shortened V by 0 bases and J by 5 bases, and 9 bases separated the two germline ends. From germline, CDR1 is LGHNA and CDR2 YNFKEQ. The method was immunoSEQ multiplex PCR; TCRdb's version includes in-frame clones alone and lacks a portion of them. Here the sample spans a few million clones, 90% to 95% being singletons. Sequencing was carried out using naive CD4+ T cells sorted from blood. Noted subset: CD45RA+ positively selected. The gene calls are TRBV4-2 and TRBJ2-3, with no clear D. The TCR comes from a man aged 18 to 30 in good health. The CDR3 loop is CASSQETLRDTQYF. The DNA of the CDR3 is TGTGCCAGCAGCCAAGAAACACTACGAGATACGCAGTATTTT.